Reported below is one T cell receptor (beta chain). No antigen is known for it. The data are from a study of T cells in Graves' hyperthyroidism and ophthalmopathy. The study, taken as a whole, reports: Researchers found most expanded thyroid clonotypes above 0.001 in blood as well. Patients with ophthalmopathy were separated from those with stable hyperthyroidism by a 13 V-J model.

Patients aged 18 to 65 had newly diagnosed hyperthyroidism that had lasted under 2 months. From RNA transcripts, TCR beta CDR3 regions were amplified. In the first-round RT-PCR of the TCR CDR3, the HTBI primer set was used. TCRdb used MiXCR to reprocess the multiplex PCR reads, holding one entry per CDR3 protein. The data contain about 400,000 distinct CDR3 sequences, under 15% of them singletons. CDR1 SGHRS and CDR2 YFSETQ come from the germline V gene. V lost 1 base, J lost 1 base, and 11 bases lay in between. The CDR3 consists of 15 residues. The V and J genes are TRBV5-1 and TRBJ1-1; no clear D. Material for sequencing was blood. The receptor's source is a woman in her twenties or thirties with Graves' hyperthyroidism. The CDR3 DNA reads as TGCGCCAGCAGCTTGCTGGGCGGGTCGAACACTGAAGCTTTCTTT. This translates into CASSLLGGSNTEAFF.